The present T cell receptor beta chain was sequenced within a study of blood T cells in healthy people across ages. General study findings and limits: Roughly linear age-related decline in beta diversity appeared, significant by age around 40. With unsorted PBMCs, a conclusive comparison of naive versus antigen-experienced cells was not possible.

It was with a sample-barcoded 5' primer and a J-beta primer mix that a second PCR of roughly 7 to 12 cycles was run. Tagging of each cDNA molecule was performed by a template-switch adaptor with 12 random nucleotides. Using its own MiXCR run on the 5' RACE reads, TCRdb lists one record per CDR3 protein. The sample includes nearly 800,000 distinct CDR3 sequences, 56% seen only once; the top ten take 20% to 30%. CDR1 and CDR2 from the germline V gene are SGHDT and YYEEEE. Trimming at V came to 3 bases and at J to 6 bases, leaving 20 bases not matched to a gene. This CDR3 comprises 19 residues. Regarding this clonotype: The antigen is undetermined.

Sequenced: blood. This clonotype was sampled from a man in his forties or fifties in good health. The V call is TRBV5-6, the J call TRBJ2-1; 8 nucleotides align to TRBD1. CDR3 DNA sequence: TGTGCCAGCAGCTCGGAAAACTTCCCGGGACAGGTCCGAACCAATGAGCAGTTCTTC. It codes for CASSSENFPGQVRTNEQFF.